A selection of T cell receptor beta chains follows, all from one sample in a study of cytomegalovirus exposure and HLA in healthy donors. Produced via immunoSEQ multiplex PCR; TCRdb's table is partial and in-frame only. The sample contains 99,000 or so clones, 65% to 80% of which appear only once. Sequenced sample: PBMCs. All receptors derive from a man aged 55 to 70 in good health and CMV-seropositive. Both conserved end residues are part of each CDR3. The D gene is left open where the match is weak. Rows give clone size only sometimes, using once, few, many, or a class for an expanded clone.

d_call j_call clone_size v_call cdr3_nt cdr3_aa
TRBD1 TRBJ2-5 . TRBV7-9 TGTGCCAGCAGCTACCCCCGACAGGGATGGAAGTATTTGGAGACCCAGTACTTC CASSYPRQGWKYLETQYF
. TRBJ2-1 . TRBV4-1 TGCGCCAGCAGCTTACGGACAGTCTCCTACAATGAGCAGTTCTTC CASSLRTVSYNEQFF
. TRBJ1-1 once TRBV29-1 TGCAGCGTCACCCGAGGGAACACTGAAGCTTTCTTT CSVTRGNTEAFF
. TRBJ2-1 . TRBV16 TGTGCCAGCAGCCAATCAGTGACAGGTAACAATGAGCAGTTCTTC CASSQSVTGNNEQFF
. TRBJ1-5 . TRBV5-1 TGCGCCAGCACCCTGGGGGCATCAAATCAGCCCCAGCATTTT CASTLGASNQPQHF
. TRBJ1-1 . TRBV28 TGTGCCAGCAGAGGCCGGGGGGTTGGGGCCACTGAAGCTTTCTTT CASRGRGVGATEAFF
. TRBJ1-2 . TRBV2 TGTGCCAGCAGTGAACGGTCGCAAGGCTACACCTTC CASSERSQGYTF
TRBD2 TRBJ2-5 . TRBV10-1 TGCGCCAGCAGCCCGGGGGGGGCCGGGGAGACCCAGTACTTC CASSPGGAGETQYF
. TRBJ2-7 . TRBV10-3 TGTGCCATCAGTGACGGGGTACCCTCCTACGAGCAGTACTTC CAISDGVPSYEQYF
. TRBJ2-5 . TRBV28 TGTGCCAGCAGTTCCCCCCCAGGAGCCCGGGCGGGAGAGACCCAGTACTTC CASSSPPGARAGETQYF
. TRBJ1-5 . TRBV6-6 TGTGCCAGCAAAGATTTGGGGGAGGGTCGGCCCCAGCATTTT CASKDLGEGRPQHF
. TRBJ2-5 . TRBV6-5 TGTGCCAGCAGTTACTCTTGGGGGCTGGGAGAGACCCAGTACTTC CASSYSWGLGETQYF
TRBD2 TRBJ2-5 . TRBV19 TGTGCCAGTAGTCCCCTAGCGGGGGCCCGGGGGACCCAGTACTTC CASSPLAGARGTQYF
TRBD1 TRBJ1-2 . TRBV4-1 TGCGCCAGCAGCCCGGGACAGGGATCTGGCTACACCTTC CASSPGQGSGYTF
. TRBJ2-7 . TRBV6-1 TGTGCCAGCAGTGCGAACGCCGGTGCTCCCTACGAGCAGTACTTC CASSANAGAPYEQYF
. TRBJ2-7 few TRBV6-1 TGTGCCAGCAGATTGTCAGGTGGGGAGCAGTACTTC CASRLSGGEQYF
TRBD1 TRBJ2-3 . TRBV9 TGTGCCAGCAGCGTAGTGACAGGGGGTACAGATACGCAGTATTTT CASSVVTGGTDTQYF
. TRBJ1-4 . TRBV5-1 TGCGCCAGCAGCTTGGATGGGGAAGGGGAAGAAAAACTGTTTTTT CASSLDGEGEEKLFF
TRBD1 TRBJ1-2 . TRBV19 TGTGCCAGTATTTCGACAGGGAAAAGCTATGGCTACACCTTC CASISTGKSYGYTF
. TRBJ1-1 few TRBV30 TGTGCCTGGAGTCCCGACGGGGATAAGGCTGAAGCTTTCTTT CAWSPDGDKAEAFF
. TRBJ1-3 . TRBV12-5 TGTGCTAGTGGTTTGGGGTTAGGAGCCCGAAGTAACTCTGGAAACACCATATATTTT CASGLGLGARSNSGNTIYF
. TRBJ2-7 . TRBV6-1 TGTGCCAGCAGTGTCGCGGACCCACCGGGTCCGAGGGCCTACGAGCAGTACTTC CASSVADPPGPRAYEQYF
TRBD2 TRBJ2-1 once TRBV7-2 TGTGCCAGCAGCTTAGCTCCGCTAGCGGGTTACAATGAGCAGTTCTTC CASSLAPLAGYNEQFF
. TRBJ1-2 . TRBV6-5 TGTGCCAGCAGTTACGCGGCAGAGACCTATGGCTACACCTTC CASSYAAETYGYTF
. TRBJ1-4 . TRBV28 TGTGCCAGCAGTCCCACGCCCGGGTCTGGCACTAATGAAAAACTGTTTTTT CASSPTPGSGTNEKLFF
TRBD2 TRBJ2-1 . TRBV7-3 TGTGCCAGCAGCTTTGCGGGGGGGAATGAGCAGTTCTTC CASSFAGGNEQFF
. TRBJ2-5 . TRBV7-6 TGTGCCAGCAGCTTAGGGGGGGGCCGCCAAGAGACCCAGTACTTC CASSLGGGRQETQYF
. TRBJ1-1 . TRBV7-2 TGTGCCAGCAGCTTCCTTTTGAACACTGAAGCTTTCTTT CASSFLLNTEAFF
TRBD1 TRBJ1-6 . TRBV6-4 TGTGCCAGCGGATCGGACAGGGAATTGGTGACGTATTCACCCCTCCACTTT CASGSDRELVTYSPLHF
. TRBJ1-1 . TRBV20-1 TGCAGTGCTAGTCAACTAACGAAAGCTTTCTTT CSASQLTKAFF
. TRBJ2-3 . TRBV5-1 TGCGCCAGCAACCTCATCCCGTCAATAGCTGGCACAGATACGCAGTATTTT CASNLIPSIAGTDTQYF
. TRBJ1-2 . TRBV15 TGTGCCACCAGCACAGGTTTCGGCTATGGCTACACCTTC CATSTGFGYGYTF
. TRBJ1-4 . TRBV6-6 TGTGCCAGCAGTTACACGCCGGGACTCCTGACTTGGGGACTGTTTTTT CASSYTPGLLTWGLFF
TRBD1 TRBJ2-5 few TRBV5-4 TGTGCCAGCAGCCGACCGGGACAGGGAGAGACCCAGTACTTC CASSRPGQGETQYF